This record concerns one T cell receptor beta chain sequence. What it binds is unknown. This sample was taken from a study of identical twins. Notes on the study in general: Modeled out-of-frame TCR alpha sharing in monozygotic twins fell below observed levels.

V dropped 5 bases and J dropped 0 bases, with 11 bases sitting between them. The CDR3 spans 15 residues. The V gene's germline CDR1 is SGHTA and CDR2 FQGNSA. It was template switching that added a universal primer site, and there were unique molecular identifiers on the cDNA. TCRdb reprocessed the 5' RACE reads with MiXCR, giving one entry per CDR3 protein. Of 250,000 or so distinct CDR3 sequences listed, 6% to 8.5% are singletons. Another study also made use of these data, one on yellow fever vaccine responses in identical twins.

The sample was CD8+ T cells sorted from blood. The chain uses TRBV7-2 and TRBJ2-1, with D uncertain. This TCR derives from a woman between 18 and 30 years old in good health. The CDR3 protein is CASSPHLSSYNEQFF. Written as DNA, the CDR3 is TGTGCCAGCAGCCCACACCTTAGCTCCTACAATGAGCAGTTCTTC.